This passage covers 27 T cell receptor beta chains from one sample sequenced in a study of cytomegalovirus exposure and HLA in healthy donors. 13 Jbeta primers and 60 Vbeta primers were used for the PCR. Clones were sequenced by immunoSEQ multiplex PCR, and TCRdb holds only the in-frame ones, with some missing. The data show fewer than 200,000 clones, 82% seen once. The sample was PBMCs. The receptors derive from a male donor in good health and CMV-seronegative.

This sequence joins TRBV6-6 and TRBJ2-5; 7 nucleotides align to TRBD2. The J call may be incorrect, as the DNA end agrees better with TRBJ2-7. The germline CDR1 and CDR2 sequences are MNHNY and SVGAGI (reference sequence). The CDR3 is 14 amino acids. The CDR3 protein is CASSYSSGRFEQYF. Written as DNA, the CDR3 is TGTGCCAGCAGTTACTCGTCCGGGAGGTTCGAGCAGTACTTC.

The V and J genes are TRBV15 and TRBJ2-7; weak D call: TRBD1 (7 bases). Trimming stripped 1 base from V and 6 bases from J, with 22 bases between. Germline CDR1 reads LNHNV; CDR2 reads YYDKDF (reference sequence). This CDR3 is built from 17 residues. The chain's CDR3 is CATSRGGVGQIGAEQYF. CDR3 coding DNA: TGTGCCACCAGCAGAGGGGGGGTGGGACAGATCGGGGCCGAGCAGTACTTC.

V usage is TRBV6-5 and J usage is TRBJ2-7, with 9 bases lining up with TRBD1. The CDR3 covers 15 residues. CDR1 is MNHEY, CDR2 SVGAGI, per germline. Trimming cost V 6 bases and J 6 bases; bases outside gene matches: 12. The CDR3 reads CASRPTGTGYGEQYF. The CDR3 region has the DNA TGTGCCAGCAGACCCACCGGGACAGGGTACGGCGAGCAGTACTTC.

V is TRBV19 and J is TRBJ2-7; no firm D call. V lost 3 bases and J lost 6, with 6 bases in between. This CDR3 has 11 amino acids. CDR1 and CDR2 from the germline V gene are LNHDA and SQIVND (reference sequence). The CDR3 nucleotides are TGTGCCAGTAGTATTTCGGGCGAGCAGTACTTC. Protein sequence: CASSISGEQYF.

The rearrangement uses TRBV7-9 and TRBJ1-1; weak D call: TRBD1 (6 bases). The germline CDR1 and CDR2 sequences are SEHNR and FQNEAQ (reference sequence). V gave up 5 bases and J gave up 1 base, with 8 bases separating them. The CDR3 totals 13 residues. The CDR3 DNA reads TGTGCCAGCAGCCAACAGGGGAACACTGAAGCTTTCTTT. Amino acids: CASSQQGNTEAFF.

The chain is built from TRBV7-2 and TRBJ2-3, with D possibly TRBD1 on 5 matching bases. The CDR3 is made up of 13 amino acids. V lost 6 bases, J lost 1 base, and 8 bases lay in between. The V gene's germline CDR1 is SGHTA and CDR2 FQGNSA. CDR3 protein: CASSIQGTDTQYF. The CDR3 DNA reads TGTGCCAGCAGTATACAGGGCACAGATACGCAGTATTTT. The complete variable domain, with remaining parts taken from reference TRBV7-2 and TRBJ2-3, reads GAGVSQSPSNKVTEKGKDVELRCDPISGHTALYWYRQSLGQGLEFLIYFQGNSAPDKSGLPSDRFSAERTGGSVSTLTIQRTQQEDSAVYLCASSIQGTDTQYFGPGTRLTVL.

The J gene is TRBJ2-7, the V gene TRBV18, with 12 bases identical to TRBD1. CDR3 length equals 15 residues. V was clipped by 3 bases and J by 3 bases; unmatched bases: 3. Per germline, CDR1 KGHSH and CDR2 LQKENI. Here the CDR3 reads CASSPGTGGIYEQYF. The CDR3 coding sequence is TGTGCCAGCTCACCCGGGACAGGGGGCATCTACGAGCAGTACTTC.

The chain couples TRBV5-1 to TRBJ1-4; D unclear. The V gene lost 0 bases and the J gene lost 0 bases, with 9 bases spanning the gap. Germline assignment: CDR1 SGHRS and CDR2 YFSETQ. This CDR3 contains 16 residues. Here the CDR3 reads CASSLAPVSTNEKLFF. CDR3 coding DNA: TGCGCCAGCAGCTTGGCCCCAGTTTCAACTAATGAAAAACTGTTTTTT. Complete variable domain (other parts from reference TRBV5-1 and TRBJ1-4): KAGVTQTPRYLIKTRGQQVTLSCSPISGHRSVSWYQQTPGQGLQFLFEYFSETQRNKGNFPGRFSGRQFSNSRSEMNVSTLELGDSALYLCASSLAPVSTNEKLFFGSGTQLSVL.

This clone was seen once. The rearrangement links TRBV2 to TRBJ2-2, with D maybe TRBD2 (6 bases). Trimming left V 4 bases short and J 7 bases short, with 13 bases between. The CDR3 consists of 14 residues. Germline V lookup: CDR1 SNHLY, CDR2 FYNNEI. CDR3 amino acids: CASSVSRENGELFF. In nucleotides, the CDR3 is TGTGCCAGCAGTGTGAGCCGGGAGAACGGGGAGCTGTTTTTT.

V usage is TRBV5-4 and J usage is TRBJ1-1, with TRBD1 matching over 9 bases. The V gene end was trimmed by 4 bases and the J gene end by 4 bases; junction bases not matched to a gene: 8. The CDR3 length is 15 residues. Germline V gene sequence: CDR1 SGHNT, CDR2 YYREEE (reference sequence). The CDR3 region is CASSLQGAQLTEAFF. The CDR3 region has the DNA TGTGCCAGCAGCCTACAGGGGGCGCAACTCACTGAAGCTTTCTTT.

This chain links TRBV7-9 with TRBJ2-1, with a tentative D call TRBD1 (6 bases). Germline CDR1 is SEHNR and CDR2 is FQNEAQ (reference sequence). The CDR3 is 15 residues long. The V end lost 5 bases, the J end lost 0 bases, and 11 bases lay between the germline ends. The CDR3 loop is CASSGAGASYNEQFF. The CDR3, as DNA: TGTGCCAGCAGCGGAGCAGGGGCCTCCTACAATGAGCAGTTCTTC.

The CDR3 DNA reads as TGTGCCAGCAGCCCTGAGGGACAGGGGCGCACTGAAGCTTTCTTT. It is translated as CASSPEGQGRTEAFF. The genes are TRBV6-1 and TRBJ1-1, with 10 bases that match TRBD1. The CDR3 is 15 amino acids. Germline trimming cut 6 bases from V and 4 bases from J; bases unmatched to any gene: 8. The germline V gene encodes CDR1 MNHNS and CDR2 SASEGT.

The chain combines TRBV28 with TRBJ1-2; D is possibly TRBD1 (5 bases). V lost 6 bases, J lost 7 bases, and 18 bases lay in between. Germline V gene data show CDR1 as MDHEN and CDR2 as SYDVKM. CDR3 size: 14 residues. The CDR3: CASRSGASGAGYTF. Here the CDR3 DNA reads TGTGCCAGCAGGAGCGGGGCCTCAGGAGCTGGCTACACCTTC.

CDR3 protein: CASTWGEPNTEAFF. Here the CDR3 DNA reads TGTGCCAGCACTTGGGGAGAACCGAACACTGAAGCTTTCTTT. V is TRBV6-6 and J is TRBJ1-1; no reliable D call. This CDR3 region has 14 residues. Germline loops: CDR1 MNHNY, CDR2 SVGAGI (reference sequence). V was shortened by 7 bases and J by 1 base, with 13 bases between the two germline ends.

This rearrangement joins TRBV11-3 to TRBJ2-2; TRBD2 is a possible D gene (5 bases). The CDR3 totals 16 residues. The V gene's germline CDR1 is SGHNT and CDR2 YENEEA. V was clipped by 5 bases and J by 2 bases, with 15 bases between them. CDR3 coding DNA: TGTGCCAGCAGCCCGGGGATTTTTACAAACACCGGGGAGCTGTTTTTT. Translated, it gives CASSPGIFTNTGELFF.

The chain employs TRBV23-1 and TRBJ2-2; tentatively, D is TRBD2 (6 bases). TRBV23-1 is identified as an open reading frame with a role that is uncertain. CDR3 size: 15 residues. Trimming removed 2 bases from V and 7 bases from J, with 14 bases in between. The CDR3 reads CASSQRGGEDGELFF. As DNA, the CDR3 is TGCGCCAGCAGTCAACGAGGAGGGGAGGACGGGGAGCTGTTTTTT.

This chain connects TRBV11-2 to TRBJ2-3; D call uncertain. This CDR3 is built from 18 residues. Germline V lookup: CDR1 SGHAT, CDR2 FQNNGV. V dropped 0 bases and J dropped 0 bases, with 16 bases sitting between them. CDR3 loop: CASSLEYSPGSSTDTQYF. CDR3 DNA: TGTGCCAGCAGCTTAGAATACAGCCCCGGATCTAGCACAGATACGCAGTATTTT.

The rearrangement joins TRBV28 to TRBJ1-4, with 9 bases aligning to TRBD1. J was trimmed by 7 bases and V by 4 bases; bases with no gene match: 10. The germline CDR1 and CDR2 sequences are MDHEN and SYDVKM. The length of the CDR3 is 16 residues. CDR3 sequence: CASSSAGTGNGEKLFF. CDR3 sequence (DNA): TGTGCCAGCAGTTCGGCCGGGACAGGGAACGGTGAAAAACTGTTTTTT.

The chain has TRBV9 and TRBJ2-7, with 7 bases aligning to TRBD1. The CDR3 runs to 14 residues. Germline CDR1 and CDR2: SGDLS and YYNGEE. Trimming at V came to 3 bases and at J to 5 bases, leaving 8 bases not matched to a gene. CDR3 loop: CASSAQGGVDEQYF. The CDR3 DNA follows: TGTGCCAGCAGCGCCCAAGGGGGCGTCGACGAGCAGTACTTC.

CDR3 protein: CSAGTSNEQFF. In DNA form, the CDR3 reads TGCAGCGCCGGGACTAGCAATGAGCAGTTCTTC. The chain joins TRBV29-1 to TRBJ2-1; 8 nucleotides line up with TRBD2. V trimming: 7 bases; J trimming: 6 bases; junction bases outside the gene matches: 2. CDR1 is SQVTM, CDR2 ANQGSEA, per germline. CDR3 size: 11 residues.

This sequence joins TRBV19 and TRBJ1-5; 8 bases align to TRBD1. Germline V lookup: CDR1 LNHDA, CDR2 SQIVND (reference sequence). The CDR3 runs 17 residues. V trimming: 1 base; J trimming: 7 bases; junction bases outside the gene matches: 12. CDR3 in DNA: TGTGCCAGTAGTATAGGCAGGGGGCGCATGTTGGACCAGCCCCAGCATTTT. The encoded protein is CASSIGRGRMLDQPQHF.

The V gene is TRBV14, the J gene TRBJ2-2; D is unresolved. V was cut by 4 bases and J by 3 bases, with 9 bases left in between. The germline V gene encodes CDR1 SGHDN and CDR2 FVKESK. This CDR3 has 14 amino acids. The CDR3 sequence is CASSPYSDTGELFF. CDR3 bases: TGTGCCAGCAGCCCATACTCTGACACCGGGGAGCTGTTTTTT.

The chain uses TRBV4-1 and TRBJ2-7, with 7 nucleotides matching TRBD2. Germline V CDR1 and CDR2: MGHRA, YSYEKL. The CDR3 consists of 16 residues. The V and J ends lost 1 base and 2 bases, in that order; junction bases with no gene match: 8. This chain's CDR3 is CASSQGWGLSAYEQYF. The DNA of the CDR3 is TGCGCCAGCAGCCAAGGCTGGGGACTATCAGCCTACGAGCAGTACTTC.

The table lists this clone with a count of one. The V call is TRBV6-6, the J call TRBJ1-5; 7 bases match TRBD1. V trimming: 6 bases; J trimming: 2 bases; junction bases outside the gene matches: 10. CDR1 and CDR2 from the germline V gene are MNHNY and SVGAGI (reference sequence). This CDR3 spans 16 amino acids. CDR3 protein: CASRATGIRGNQPQHF. CDR3 in DNA: TGTGCCAGCAGGGCGACAGGGATCCGGGGCAATCAGCCCCAGCATTTT.

The chain uses TRBV5-4 and TRBJ2-7, with 10 positions matching TRBD1. The germline gives CDR1 SGHNT, CDR2 YYREEE (reference sequence). The CDR3 length is 14 residues. The ends lost 3 bases at V and 0 bases at J; junction bases unmatched: 0. As DNA, the CDR3 is TGTGCCAGCAGCTGGGACAGGGGCTCCTACGAGCAGTACTTC. Translating it yields CASSWDRGSYEQYF.

The chain couples TRBV11-3 to TRBJ2-3; 9 bases align to TRBD2. CDR1 and CDR2 from the germline V gene are SGHNT and YENEEA. The CDR3 spans 14 residues. After removal of 5 bases from V and 4 bases from J, the junction contained 4 bases not matched to a gene. CDR3 sequence reads: CASSLGTSSDTQYF. The CDR3 nucleotides read TGTGCCAGCAGCCTCGGGACTAGCTCAGATACGCAGTATTTT.

The chain links TRBV2 to TRBJ2-1; 10 bases align to TRBD2. The trim removed 9 bases at V and 6 bases at J, leaving 5 bases unmatched. The CDR3 runs 13 residues. The germline CDR1 and CDR2 sequences are SNHLY and FYNNEI. CDR3 in amino acids: CASTAGGFNEQFF. As DNA, the CDR3 is TGTGCCAGTACAGCGGGAGGGTTCAATGAGCAGTTCTTC.